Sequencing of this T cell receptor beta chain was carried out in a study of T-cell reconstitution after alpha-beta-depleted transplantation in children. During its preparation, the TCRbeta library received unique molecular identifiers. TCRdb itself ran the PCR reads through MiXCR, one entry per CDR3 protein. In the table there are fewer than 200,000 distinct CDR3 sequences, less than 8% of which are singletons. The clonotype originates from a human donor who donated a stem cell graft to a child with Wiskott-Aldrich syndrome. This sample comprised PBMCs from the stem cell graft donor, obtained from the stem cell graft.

CDR3: CASSSGQTSSYNEQFF. In DNA form, the CDR3 reads TGCGCCAGCAGTAGTGGACAGACTAGCTCCTACAATGAGCAGTTCTTC. The genes are TRBV5-1 and TRBJ2-1; either TRBD1 or TRBD2 may fit D (6 bases each). Germline V gene sequence: CDR1 SGHRS, CDR2 YFSETQ. There are 16 residues in the CDR3. V gave up 5 bases and J gave up 0 bases, with 15 bases separating them.